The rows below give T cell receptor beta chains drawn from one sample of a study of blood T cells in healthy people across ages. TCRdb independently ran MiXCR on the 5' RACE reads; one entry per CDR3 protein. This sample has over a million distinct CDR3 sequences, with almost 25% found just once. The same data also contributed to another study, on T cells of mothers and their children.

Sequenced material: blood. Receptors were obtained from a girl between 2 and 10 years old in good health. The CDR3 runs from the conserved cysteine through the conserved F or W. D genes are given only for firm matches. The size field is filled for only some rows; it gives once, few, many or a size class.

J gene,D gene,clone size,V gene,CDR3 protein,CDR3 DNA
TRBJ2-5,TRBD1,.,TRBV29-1,CSVEGAGRGTEEQYF,TGCAGCGTTGAAGGCGCGGGCAGGGGGACGGAAGAGCAGTACTTC
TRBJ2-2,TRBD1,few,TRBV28,CASSHRGAGELFF,TGTGCCAGCAGCCACAGGGGGGCTGGGGAGCTGTTTTTT
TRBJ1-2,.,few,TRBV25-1,CASSEVGWGNQEDRGYTF,TGTGCCAGCAGCGAGGTCGGCTGGGGTAATCAGGAGGATCGTGGCTACACCTTC
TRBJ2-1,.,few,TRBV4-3,CASSQGLFNEQFF,TGCGCCAGCAGCCAAGGACTCTTCAATGAGCAGTTCTTC
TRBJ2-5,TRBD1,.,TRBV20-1,CSARLQGAFGETQYF,TGCAGTGCTAGACTACAGGGGGCGTTCGGAGAGACCCAGTACTTC
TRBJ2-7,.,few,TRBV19,CASSGEPSDYEQYF,TGTGCCAGTAGTGGAGAACCGTCGGACTACGAGCAGTACTTC
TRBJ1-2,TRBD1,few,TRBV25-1,CASSDIRSQAGTGPNYGYTF,TGTGCCAGCAGTGATATTAGGAGCCAGGCTGGGACAGGGCCTAACTATGGCTACACCTTC
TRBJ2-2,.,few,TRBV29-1,CSAESGSGELFF,TGCAGCGCTGAAAGTGGTTCCGGGGAGCTGTTTTTT
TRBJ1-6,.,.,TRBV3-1,CASSHGSGLIQALHF,TGTGCCAGCAGCCACGGCTCAGGCCTAATTCAAGCCCTCCACTTT
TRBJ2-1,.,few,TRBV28,CASSVRFNEQFF,TGTGCCAGCAGTGTTAGGTTCAATGAGCAGTTCTTC
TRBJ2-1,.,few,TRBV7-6,CASSLAGLTNEQFF,TGTGCCAGCAGCTTAGCCGGACTTACTAATGAGCAGTTCTTC
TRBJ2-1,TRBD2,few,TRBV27,CASSLGALAGAPNNEQFF,TGTGCCAGCAGTTTAGGGGCCCTAGCGGGGGCTCCTAACAATGAGCAGTTCTTC
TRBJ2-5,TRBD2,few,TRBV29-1,CSAGIAGGSEETQYF,TGCAGCGCTGGGATAGCGGGGGGTTCTGAAGAGACCCAGTACTTC
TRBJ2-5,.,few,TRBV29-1,CSVELGAGETQYF,TGCAGCGTTGAATTGGGGGCTGGGGAGACCCAGTACTTC
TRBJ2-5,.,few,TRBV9,CASSVMAGGPETQYF,TGTGCCAGCAGCGTAATGGCTGGAGGCCCAGAGACCCAGTACTTC
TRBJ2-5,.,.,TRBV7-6,CASSSGHPYQETQYF,TGTGCCAGCAGCTCAGGACACCCGTACCAAGAGACCCAGTACTTC
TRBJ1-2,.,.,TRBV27,CASRGLYGGYTF,TGTGCCAGCAGGGGGTTGTACGGTGGCTACACCTTC
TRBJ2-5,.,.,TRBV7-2,CASSLRLVETQYF,TGTGCCAGCAGCTTACGGCTAGTAGAGACCCAGTACTTC
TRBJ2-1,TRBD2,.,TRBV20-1,CSARSGTSSYNEQFF,TGCAGTGCTAGATCAGGGACTAGCAGCTACAATGAGCAGTTCTTC
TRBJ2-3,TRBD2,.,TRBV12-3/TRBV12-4,CATRLATDTQYF,TGTGCCACCAGACTAGCGACAGATACGCAGTATTTT
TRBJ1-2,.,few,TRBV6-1,CASSETGPNYGYTF,TGTGCCAGCAGTGAAACGGGGCCTAACTATGGCTACACCTTC
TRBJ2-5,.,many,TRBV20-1,CSVGLTGRETQYF,TGCAGTGTCGGACTGACAGGGAGGGAGACCCAGTACTTC
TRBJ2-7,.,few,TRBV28,CASPPRGASREQYF,TGTGCCAGCCCCCCCCGGGGAGCTAGTCGCGAGCAGTACTTC
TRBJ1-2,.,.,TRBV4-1,CASSQEPWGPLNYGYTF,TGCGCCAGCAGCCAAGAACCTTGGGGGCCGCTCAACTATGGCTACACCTTC
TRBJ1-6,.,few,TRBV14,CASSHEQGSVSPLHF,TGTGCCAGCAGCCACGAACAGGGCTCGGTTTCACCCCTCCACTTT
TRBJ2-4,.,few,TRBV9,CASSVATGAVTGQNIQYF,TGTGCCAGCAGCGTAGCTACGGGGGCGGTTACAGGGCAGAACATTCAGTACTTC
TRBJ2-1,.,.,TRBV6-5,CASSYSPLVTYNEQFF,TGTGCCAGCAGTTACTCTCCGCTAGTGACCTACAATGAGCAGTTCTTC
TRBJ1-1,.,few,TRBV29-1,CSVPDSEAFF,TGCAGCGTTCCAGACAGCGAAGCTTTCTTT
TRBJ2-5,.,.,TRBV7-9,CASTPGSQYF,TGTGCCAGCACCCCCGGTTCCCAGTACTTC
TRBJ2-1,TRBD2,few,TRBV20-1,CSATGTSGGDSSYNEQFF,TGCAGTGCGACCGGGACTAGCGGGGGTGATAGCTCCTACAATGAGCAGTTCTTC
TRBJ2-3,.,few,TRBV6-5,CASSYSYVGAGKEDTQYF,TGTGCCAGCAGTTACTCGTATGTCGGAGCGGGTAAGGAAGATACGCAGTATTTT
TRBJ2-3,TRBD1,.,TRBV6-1,CASKTNPRTGTEDTQYF,TGTGCCAGCAAAACCAATCCGAGGACAGGGACAGAGGATACGCAGTATTTT
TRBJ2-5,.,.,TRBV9,CASSVFGLPKETQYF,TGTGCCAGCAGCGTATTCGGACTTCCCAAGGAGACCCAGTACTTC
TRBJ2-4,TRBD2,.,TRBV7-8,CASSFGLAGAQGQYF,TGTGCCAGCAGCTTCGGACTAGCGGGAGCGCAGGGGCAGTACTTC
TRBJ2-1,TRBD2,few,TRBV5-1,CASSLRTSGTNEQFF,TGCGCCAGCAGTCTACGGACTAGCGGCACCAATGAGCAGTTCTTC
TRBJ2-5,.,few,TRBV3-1,CASSPPGTTQETQYF,TGTGCCAGCAGCCCACCCGGGACCACCCAAGAGACCCAGTACTTC
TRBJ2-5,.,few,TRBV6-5,CASSFHNIQETQYF,TGTGCCAGCAGCTTCCATAATATCCAAGAGACCCAGTACTTC
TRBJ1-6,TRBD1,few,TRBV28,CASSRGPGQGDNSPLHF,TGTGCCAGCAGCCGCGGCCCGGGACAGGGGGATAATTCACCCCTCCACTTT
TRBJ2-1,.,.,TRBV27,CASSSLFAEVTYNEQFF,TGTGCCAGCAGTTCCTTATTTGCGGAAGTCACCTACAATGAGCAGTTCTTC
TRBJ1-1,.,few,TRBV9,CASSVDPGTEAFF,TGTGCCAGCAGCGTAGATCCGGGGACCGAAGCTTTCTTT
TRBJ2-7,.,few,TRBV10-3,CAIRSGDHEQYF,TGTGCCATCAGATCGGGGGACCATGAGCAGTACTTC
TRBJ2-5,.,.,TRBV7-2,CASSYRDSKETQYF,TGTGCCAGCAGCTACCGGGACTCAAAAGAGACCCAGTACTTC
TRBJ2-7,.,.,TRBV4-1,CASSQEPLGSEEQYF,TGCGCCAGCAGCCAGGAACCCCTCGGGTCTGAAGAGCAGTACTTC
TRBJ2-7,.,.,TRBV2,CASRVLGELYEQYF,TGTGCCAGCAGAGTTCTGGGGGAACTCTACGAGCAGTACTTC
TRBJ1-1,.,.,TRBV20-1,CSADTSLDTEAFF,TGCAGTGCCGATACGTCGTTGGACACTGAAGCTTTCTTT
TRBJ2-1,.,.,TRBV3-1,CASTLGDNEQFF,TGTGCCAGCACGCTCGGCGACAATGAGCAGTTCTTC
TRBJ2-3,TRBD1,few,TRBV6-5,CASSLTGWGTDTQYF,TGTGCCAGCAGCCTGACAGGGTGGGGCACAGATACGCAGTATTTT
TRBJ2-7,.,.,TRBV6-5,CASSYGLVHEQYF,TGTGCCAGCAGTTATGGGCTAGTCCACGAGCAGTACTTC
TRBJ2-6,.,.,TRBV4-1,CASSQGHDSGANVLTF,TGCGCCAGCAGCCAAGGGCACGACTCTGGGGCCAACGTCCTGACTTTC
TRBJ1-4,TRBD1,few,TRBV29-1,CSVARGLNEKLFF,TGCAGCGTCGCTAGGGGGCTTAATGAAAAACTGTTTTTT
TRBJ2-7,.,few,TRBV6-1,CASGRDGTLNEQYF,TGTGCCAGCGGTCGGGACGGGACCTTGAACGAGCAGTACTTC
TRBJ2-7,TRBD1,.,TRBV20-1,CSARVRGQNIFTSYEQYF,TGCAGTGCTAGAGTCCGGGGACAGAATATTTTTACCTCCTACGAGCAGTACTTC
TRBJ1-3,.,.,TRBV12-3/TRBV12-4,CASSFLRGALGNTIYF,TGTGCCAGCAGTTTTCTTCGGGGGGCTCTCGGAAACACCATATATTTT
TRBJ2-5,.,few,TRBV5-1,CASSLYWQETQYF,TGCGCCAGCAGCTTATACTGGCAAGAGACCCAGTACTTC
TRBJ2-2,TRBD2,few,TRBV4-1,CASSQFYGGSRTGELFF,TGCGCCAGCAGCCAATTTTATGGCGGGAGTCGTACCGGGGAGCTGTTTTTT
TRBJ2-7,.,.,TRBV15,CATSGGEGYEQYF,TGTGCCACCAGCGGAGGCGAGGGCTACGAGCAGTACTTC
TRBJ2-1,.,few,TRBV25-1,CASRSQGEQFF,TGTGCCAGCAGGAGCCAAGGGGAGCAGTTCTTC
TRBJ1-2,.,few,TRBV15,CATSRDSDDYGYTF,TGTGCCACCAGCAGAGATTCAGACGACTATGGCTACACCTTC
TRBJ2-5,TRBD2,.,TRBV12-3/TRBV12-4,CASSPGGIIFETQYF,TGTGCCAGCAGTCCCGGGGGGATCATCTTTGAGACCCAGTACTTC
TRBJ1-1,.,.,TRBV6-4,CASSDRFTVNTEAFF,TGTGCCAGCAGTGATCGATTCACAGTGAACACTGAAGCTTTCTTT